This TCR beta chain is from a study of human T cells and chemical hapten exposure. This clonotype was observed a few times. Germline-derived CDR1 and CDR2 are DFQATT and SNEGSKA (reference sequence). Between the trimmed V and J ends, which lost 5 bases and 5 bases, there was a span of 13 bases. The CDR3 extends over 13 amino acids. Indicated time point: pre-sensitization, week 0. Regarding treatment: therapeutic diphenylcyclopropenone sensitization with weekly scalp DPC. TCRdb re-called the RACE reads with MiXCR, one entry per CDR3 protein. This sample has over 35,000 distinct CDR3 sequences, with roughly a tenth found just once.

This chain connects TRBV20-1 to TRBJ1-5; D remains ambiguous. This sample comprised whole blood, obtained in connection with sensitization to the hapten diphenylcyclopropenone (DPC). This sequence originates from a young man with alopecia areata. Some clones in this sample may be carry-over from other donors' samples. In DNA form, the CDR3 reads TGCAGTGCTCCCTCCAGTCAGGATCAGCCCCAGCATTTT. This gives the protein CSAPSSQDQPQHF.